At least ten counts were recorded for the clone carrying this T cell receptor beta chain. The data originate from a study of neurological immune-mediated disorders. The CDR3 sequence is 15 residues long. Germline loops: CDR1 SGHRS, CDR2 YFSETQ. V was pared by 4 bases and J by 0 bases, with 13 bases between. MiXCR was run by TCRdb on the 5' RACE reads, yielding one entry per CDR3 protein. The data contain about 60,000 distinct CDR3 sequences, over 3.5% of them singletons. Sequencing input: PBMCs. The origin of this receptor is a woman aged 50 to 65 with multiple sclerosis. The chain recombines TRBV5-1 with TRBJ2-5; the D gene is possibly TRBD2 (6 bases). CDR3 DNA sequence: TGCGCCAGCAGCCCCGCGGGGAGGTACCAAGAGACCCAGTACTTC. Encoded protein: CASSPAGRYQETQYF.